Shown below are 21 T cell receptor beta chains from a single sample sequenced in a study of CD8 T cells in ankylosing spondylitis. TCRdb re-called the 5' RACE reads with MiXCR, one entry per CDR3 protein. The profile shows more than 30,000 distinct CDR3 sequences, about 11% of them singletons. Sequenced: synovial fluid, either unsorted or a sorted T cell fraction (not recorded which). These receptor sequences come from a male donor with ankylosing spondylitis.

This clonotype was counted at least ten times. V usage is TRBV5-5 and J usage is TRBJ1-3; no clear D. There are 14 residues in the CDR3. From germline, CDR1 is SGHKS and CDR2 YYEKEE (reference sequence). Trimming removed 1 base from V and 4 bases from J, with 9 bases in between. The CDR3 bases are TGTGCCAGCAGCTTGTTACTTTCAGGAAACACCATATATTTT. Translation gives CASSLLLSGNTIYF.

At least ten counts were recorded for this clonotype. This chain uses TRBV20-1 with TRBJ2-7; 8 bases agree with TRBD2. Losses at the gene ends were 6 bases for V and 1 base for J; bases not matched to a gene: 8. This CDR3 has 14 amino acids. Germline V gives CDR1 DFQATT, CDR2 SNEGSKA (reference sequence). The CDR3 protein is CSAQGPGGSYEQYF. The CDR3 bases are TGCAGTGCCCAGGGGCCGGGGGGGTCCTACGAGCAGTACTTC.

This clonotype showed up many times. The CDR3 DNA reads as TGCAGCGTTGTAACCCTAGCGTACAATGAGCAGTTCTTC. Translation: CSVVTLAYNEQFF. The chain carries TRBV29-1 and TRBJ2-1; a possible D gene is TRBD2 (6 bases). Germline V gene data show CDR1 as SQVTM and CDR2 as ANQGSEA. The V gene lost 4 bases and the J gene lost 4 bases, with 11 bases spanning the gap. CDR3 size: 13 residues.

A few counts support this clonotype. This rearrangement joins TRBV5-1 to TRBJ2-7, with 14 bases that match TRBD2. The CDR3 contains 16 residues. CDR1 is SGHRS and CDR2 is YFSETQ in the germline V gene. Trimming cost V 0 bases and J 7 bases; bases outside gene matches: 6. CDR3 in DNA: TGCGCCAGCAGCTTGGGCGGGACTAGCGGGAGAGATGAGCAGTACTTC. Translated: CASSLGGTSGRDEQYF.

The chain links TRBV24-1 to TRBJ2-2; a possible D gene is TRBD1 (5 bases). The germline V gene has CDR1 KGHDR and CDR2 SFDVKD. This CDR3 has 13 amino acids. Trimming stripped 9 bases from V and 4 bases from J, with 11 bases between. CDR3 nucleotide sequence: TGTGCCACCTTAGGGGCAACCACCGGGGAGCTGTTTTTT. This codes for CATLGATTGELFF.

This clonotype showed up just a few times. V usage is TRBV20-1 and J usage is TRBJ1-5, with D tentatively TRBD1 (5 bases). Germline V CDR1 and CDR2: DFQATT, SNEGSKA (reference sequence). The CDR3 extends over 13 amino acids. Trimming took 3 bases from V and 5 from J, leaving 11 bases between them. The CDR3, as DNA: TGCAGTGCTAGTCAGGGACTGGATCAGCCCCAGCATTTT. Translated: CSASQGLDQPQHF.

In this sample, this clonotype turned up many times. V is TRBV6-1 and J is TRBJ2-2; 7 bases agree with TRBD2. CDR1 and CDR2 (germline): MNHNS, SASEGT. Germline trimming cut 7 bases from V and 5 bases from J; bases unmatched to any gene: 13. CDR3 length equals 16 residues. The CDR3 DNA sequence: TGTGCCAGCAATCGGGGAGGGCTAGATTTAACCGGGGAGCTGTTTTTT. It translates to CASNRGGLDLTGELFF.

This clonotype was observed a handful of times. The chain joins TRBV28 to TRBJ2-2; tentative D call: TRBD1 (6 bases). The CDR3 consists of 15 residues. V dropped 1 base and J dropped 4 bases, with 10 bases sitting between them. Looked up from germline, CDR1 is MDHEN and CDR2 is SYDVKM. This chain's CDR3 is CASSLSGAGTGELFF. For the CDR3, the DNA is TGTGCCAGCAGTTTATCAGGGGCCGGCACCGGGGAGCTGTTTTTT.

This clonotype was detected ten times or more. The V gene is TRBV28, the J gene TRBJ2-6; a weak D match, TRBD2 (7 bases). This CDR3 has 17 amino acids. Germline V gives CDR1 MDHEN, CDR2 SYDVKM. V was pared by 4 bases and J by 4 bases, with 17 bases between. CDR3 bases: TGTGCCAGCAGTTATGGGGGGGCCTCAGGAGGGGCCAACGTCCTGACTTTC. Its protein product is CASSYGGASGGANVLTF.

This clonotype was observed a handful of times. The chain joins TRBV19 to TRBJ2-7; TRBD2 might be the D (5 bases). CDR3 size: 14 residues. Germline CDR1 LNHDA, CDR2 SQIVND (reference sequence). V was shortened by 5 bases and J by 2 bases, with 13 bases between the two germline ends. Written as DNA, the CDR3 is TGTGCCAGTAGTCCCGCAGTGGGAGCCTACGAGCAGTACTTC. Translation gives CASSPAVGAYEQYF.

This chain joins TRBV4-1 and TRBJ2-1; D is undetermined. Trimming removed 2 bases from V and 5 bases from J, with 16 bases in between. The CDR3 totals 16 residues. From germline, CDR1 is MGHRA and CDR2 YSYEKL. CDR3 nucleotide sequence: TGCGCCAGCAGCCAAAAGGGCACCACCCAAAACAATGAGCAGTTCTTC. It yields the protein CASSQKGTTQNNEQFF.

The rearrangement joins TRBV9 to TRBJ2-7; D is perhaps TRBD1 or TRBD2 (5 bases each). Trimming cost V 0 bases and J 3 bases, with 10 bases left between them. The CDR3 loop spans 14 amino acids. Germline lookup yields CDR1 SGDLS and CDR2 YYNGEE. CDR3 region: CASSVGGDNYEQYF. The CDR3, as DNA: TGTGCCAGCAGCGTAGGAGGGGATAACTACGAGCAGTACTTC.

Judged by abundance, this clonotype is large (0.1 to 1%). This chain uses TRBV20-1 with TRBJ2-1; TRBD2 matches at 7 bases. V lost 5 bases, J lost 1 base, and 14 bases stayed unmatched. The germline V gene encodes CDR1 DFQATT and CDR2 SNEGSKA (reference sequence). The length of the CDR3 is 17 residues. CDR3 in DNA: TGCAGTGCTTTATTTAGGGAGAGCGGGACTTCCTACAATGAGCAGTTCTTC. This sequence encodes CSALFRESGTSYNEQFF.

The chain couples TRBV27 to TRBJ2-7; the match to TRBD1 covers 8 bases. The length of the CDR3 is 14 residues. Germline assignment: CDR1 MNHEY and CDR2 SMNVEV (reference sequence). J was trimmed by 1 base and V by 6 bases; bases with no gene match: 5. CDR3 nucleotides: TGTGCCAGCAGGCCGGGACAGGCGTCCTACGAGCAGTACTTC. Amino acid sequence: CASRPGQASYEQYF.

Only a few counts were recorded for this clonotype. Here the CDR3 DNA reads TGTGCCAGCAGTTTAGCGCTGGGGGTTACTGAAGCTTTCTTT. Residues: CASSLALGVTEAFF. The gene calls are TRBV12-3 or TRBV12-4 and TRBJ1-1; D perhaps matches TRBD1 (5 bases). The CDR3 loop spans 14 amino acids. V lost 0 bases to trimming and J lost 5 bases, with 10 bases between them.

This clonotype was observed many times. The chain uses TRBV9 and TRBJ2-3, with D unresolved. V was pared by 0 bases and J by 0 bases, with 8 bases between. In germline, CDR1 is SGDLS, CDR2 YYNGEE. The CDR3 is 15 residues long. The CDR3 DNA sequence: TGTGCCAGCAGCGTAGGCGTTTACAGCACAGATACGCAGTATTTT. This gives the protein CASSVGVYSTDTQYF.

In its sample, this clonotype was seen many times. The chain carries TRBV7-9 and TRBJ2-7; D perhaps matches TRBD1 (6 bases). Germline values: CDR1 SEHNR, CDR2 FQNEAQ (reference sequence). V lost 3 bases, J lost 0 bases, and 9 bases lay in between. The CDR3 is 14 residues long. CDR3 region: CASSFTDSSYEQYF. CDR3 DNA: TGTGCCAGCAGCTTTACGGACAGCTCCTACGAGCAGTACTTC. The full variable domain, in which reference TRBV7-9 and TRBJ2-7 provide the parts outside the CDR3, is DTGVSQNPRHKITKRGQNVTFRCDPISEHNRLYWYRQTLGQGPEFLTYFQNEAQLEKSRLLSDRFSAERPKGSFSTLEIQRTEQGDSAMYLCASSFTDSSYEQYFGPGTRLTVT.

This clonotype was detected only a few times. The chain joins TRBV29-1 to TRBJ2-4; D might be TRBD2 (6 bases). This CDR3 region has 13 residues. Germline CDR1 reads SQVTM; CDR2 reads ANQGSEA. Trimming took 6 bases from V and 6 from J, leaving 15 bases between them. The CDR3 reads CSVDGGTPNIQYF. CDR3 sequence (DNA): TGCAGCGTGGACGGCGGGACCCCAAACATTCAGTACTTC.

The chain is built from TRBV7-2 and TRBJ2-7, with TRBD1 identical over 12 bases. The trim removed 5 bases at V and 2 bases at J, leaving 4 bases unmatched. Germline CDR1 reads SGHTA; CDR2 reads FQGNSA. The CDR3 contains 15 residues. The CDR3: CASSRGTGGTYEQYF. The CDR3 bases are TGTGCCAGCAGCCGCGGGACAGGGGGCACCTACGAGCAGTACTTC.

The chain employs TRBV28 and TRBJ2-1, with D perhaps matching TRBD2 (5 bases). CDR1 and CDR2 from the germline V gene are MDHEN and SYDVKM. Deletions cut 6 bases from V and 0 bases from J, with 12 bases between. CDR3 length: 15 amino acids. CDR3 loop: CASSEAETSYNEQFF. CDR3 in DNA: TGTGCCAGCAGCGAAGCGGAGACCTCCTACAATGAGCAGTTCTTC.

This chain connects TRBV9 to TRBJ1-1; the match to TRBD1 covers 7 bases. Germline V lookup: CDR1 SGDLS, CDR2 YYNGEE. The CDR3 loop spans 16 amino acids. J was trimmed by 5 bases and V by 0 bases; bases with no gene match: 10. The CDR3 region is CASSVDGYRGETEAFF. CDR3 sequence (DNA): TGTGCCAGCAGCGTAGACGGTTACAGGGGTGAAACTGAAGCTTTCTTT.